This record concerns one T cell receptor beta chain sequence. CDR1 and CDR2 (germline): KGHSH, LQKENI. Trimming shortened V by 1 base and J by 9 bases, and 22 bases separated the two germline ends. The CDR3 runs to 16 residues. The data stem from a study of Ad26.COV2.S vaccination and SARS-CoV-2 variants. The treatment here: about 20 received Ad26.COV2.S at low or high dose, single or two shots; about 5 received placebo; per-sample allocation not given. Sampling happened 63 days after the first vaccine or placebo injection. Within Boston, the person who donated was an adult of 18-55 years. Only in-frame clones appear in the TCRdb table, and some are missing; sequencing was by immunoSEQ multiplex PCR. The repertoire holds about 350,000 clones, 75% to 90% seen once, with about 10% in the top ten.

This TCR came from a person aged 18-65 years who received the Ad26.COV2.S COVID-19 vaccine or a placebo. The sample consisted of peripheral blood, taken in a trial of Ad26.COV2.S vaccine versus placebo. V is TRBV18 and J is TRBJ2-7, with TRBD2 as a possible D gene (6 bases). The CDR3 DNA follows: TGTGCCAGCTCACCACAATTTTTGGGACCGGGGGTAGGGCAGTACTTC. Translation gives CASSPQFLGPGVGQYF.